This T cell receptor beta chain was identified in a study of shared clonotypes between healthy human individuals. The V gene lost 0 bases and the J gene lost 7 bases, with 12 bases spanning the gap. Germline V gene lookup returns CDR1 MNHNY and CDR2 SVGAGI (reference sequence). This CDR3 comprises 14 residues. This clone appeared a few times. Assay: immunoSEQ multiplex PCR; the TCRdb copy retains only in-frame clones and omits some. The data contain under 2,500,000 clones, approximately 96% of them singletons. The receptor comes from a man aged 18-30 years in good health. Sequencing input: naive CD4+ T cells sorted from blood. Stated subset: CD45RA+ positively selected. This chain uses TRBV6-6 with TRBJ1-2; the D gene is possibly TRBD1 (5 bases). As DNA, the CDR3 is TGTGCCAGCAGTTACTCCGACAGCGTGCCTGGCTACACCTTC. Its protein is CASSYSDSVPGYTF.